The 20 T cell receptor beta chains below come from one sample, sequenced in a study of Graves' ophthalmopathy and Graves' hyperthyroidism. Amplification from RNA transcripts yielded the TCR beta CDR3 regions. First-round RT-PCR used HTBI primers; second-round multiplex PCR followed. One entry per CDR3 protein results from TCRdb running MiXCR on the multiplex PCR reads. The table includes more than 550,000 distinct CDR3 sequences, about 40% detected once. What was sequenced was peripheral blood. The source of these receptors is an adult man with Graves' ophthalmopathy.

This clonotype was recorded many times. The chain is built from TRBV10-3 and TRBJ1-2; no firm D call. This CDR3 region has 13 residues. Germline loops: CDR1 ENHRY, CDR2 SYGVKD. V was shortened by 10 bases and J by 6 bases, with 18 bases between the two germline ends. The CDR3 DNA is TGTGCCAGCACCAGGATTCGCCAAAATGGCTACACCTTC. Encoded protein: CASTRIRQNGYTF.

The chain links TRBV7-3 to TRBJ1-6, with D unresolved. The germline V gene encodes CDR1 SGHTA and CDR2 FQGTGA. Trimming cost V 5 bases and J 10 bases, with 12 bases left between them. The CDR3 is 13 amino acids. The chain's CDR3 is CASSPYPGSPLHF. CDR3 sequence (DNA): TGTGCCAGCAGCCCATATCCGGGATCACCCCTCCACTTT.

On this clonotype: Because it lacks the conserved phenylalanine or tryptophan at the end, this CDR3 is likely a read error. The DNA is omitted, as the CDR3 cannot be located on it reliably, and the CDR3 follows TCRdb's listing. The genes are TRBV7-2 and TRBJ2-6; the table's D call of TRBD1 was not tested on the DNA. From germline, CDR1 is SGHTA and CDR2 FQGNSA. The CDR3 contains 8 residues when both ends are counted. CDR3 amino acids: CASSLGVV.

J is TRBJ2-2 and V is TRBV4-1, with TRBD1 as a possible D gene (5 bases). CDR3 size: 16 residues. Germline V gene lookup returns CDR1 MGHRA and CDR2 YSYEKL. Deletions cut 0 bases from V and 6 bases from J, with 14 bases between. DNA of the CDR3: TGCGCCAGCAGCCAAGAACCCAGGGTACCAGCCGGGGAGCTGTTTTTT. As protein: CASSQEPRVPAGELFF.

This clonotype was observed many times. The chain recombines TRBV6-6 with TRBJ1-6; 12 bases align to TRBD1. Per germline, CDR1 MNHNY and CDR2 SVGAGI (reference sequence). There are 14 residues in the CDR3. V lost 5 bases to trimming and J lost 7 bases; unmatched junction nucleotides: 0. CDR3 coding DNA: TGTGCCAGCAGTGGGACAGGGGGCAATTCACCCCTCCACTTT. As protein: CASSGTGGNSPLHF.

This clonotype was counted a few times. The CDR3 DNA reads TGCAGTGCTACCGACGCGAACACCGGGGAGCTGTTTTTT. Protein product: CSATDANTGELFF. The rearrangement joins TRBV20-1 to TRBJ2-2; D ambiguous. The CDR3 covers 13 residues. CDR1 is DFQATT and CDR2 is SNEGSKA in the germline V gene (reference sequence). Deletions cut 4 bases from V and 0 bases from J, with 6 bases between.

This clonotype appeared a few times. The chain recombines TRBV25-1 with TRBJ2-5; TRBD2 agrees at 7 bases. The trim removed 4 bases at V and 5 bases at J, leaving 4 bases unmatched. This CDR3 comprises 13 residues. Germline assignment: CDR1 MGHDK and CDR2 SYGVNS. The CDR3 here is CASSALAGETQYF. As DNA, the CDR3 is TGTGCCAGCAGTGCCTTAGCGGGTGAGACCCAGTACTTC.

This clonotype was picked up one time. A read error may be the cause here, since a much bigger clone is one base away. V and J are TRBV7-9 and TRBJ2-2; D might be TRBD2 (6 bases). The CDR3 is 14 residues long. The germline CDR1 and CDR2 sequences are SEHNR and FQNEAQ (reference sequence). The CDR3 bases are TGTGCCAGCAGAGATGACACGAACACCGGGGGGCTGTTTTTT. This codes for CASRDDTNTGGLFF.

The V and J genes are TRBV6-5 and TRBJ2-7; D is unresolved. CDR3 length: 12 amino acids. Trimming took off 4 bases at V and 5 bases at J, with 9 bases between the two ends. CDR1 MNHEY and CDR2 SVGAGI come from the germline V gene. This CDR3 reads CASSLGNHEQYF. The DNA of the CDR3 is TGTGCCAGCAGTTTAGGTAACCACGAGCAGTACTTC.

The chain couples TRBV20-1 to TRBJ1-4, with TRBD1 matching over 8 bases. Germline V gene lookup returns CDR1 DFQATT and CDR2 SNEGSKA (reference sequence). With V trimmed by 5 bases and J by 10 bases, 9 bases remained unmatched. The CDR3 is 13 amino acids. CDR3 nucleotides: TGCAGTGCTCGGACAGGGTTAGCTTCAAAACTGTTTTTT. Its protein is CSARTGLASKLFF.

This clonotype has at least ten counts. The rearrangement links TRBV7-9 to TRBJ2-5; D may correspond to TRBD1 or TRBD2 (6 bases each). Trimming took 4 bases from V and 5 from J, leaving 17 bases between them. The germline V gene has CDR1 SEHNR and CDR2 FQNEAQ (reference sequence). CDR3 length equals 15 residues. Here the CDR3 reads CASSSAGVRGETQYF. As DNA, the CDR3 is TGTGCCAGCAGCTCCGCAGGGGTCCGGGGGGAGACCCAGTACTTC.

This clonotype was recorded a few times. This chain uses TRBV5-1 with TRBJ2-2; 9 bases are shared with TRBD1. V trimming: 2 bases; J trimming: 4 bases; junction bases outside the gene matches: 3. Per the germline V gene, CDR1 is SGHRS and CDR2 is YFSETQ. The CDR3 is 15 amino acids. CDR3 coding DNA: TGCGCCAGCAGCTTATACAGGGGGCCCACCGGGGAGCTGTTTTTT. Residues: CASSLYRGPTGELFF.

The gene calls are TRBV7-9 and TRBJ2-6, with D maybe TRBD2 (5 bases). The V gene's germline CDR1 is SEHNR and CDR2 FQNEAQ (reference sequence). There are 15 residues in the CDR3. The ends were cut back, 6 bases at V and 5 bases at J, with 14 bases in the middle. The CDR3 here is CASSESRGRANVLTF. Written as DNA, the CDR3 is TGTGCCAGCAGTGAATCTAGAGGGAGGGCCAACGTCCTGACTTTC.

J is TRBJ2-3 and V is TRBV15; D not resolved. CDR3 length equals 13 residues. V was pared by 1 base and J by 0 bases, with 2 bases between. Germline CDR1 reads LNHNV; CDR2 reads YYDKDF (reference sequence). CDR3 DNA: TGTGCCACCAGCAGAGGTAGCACAGATACGCAGTATTTT. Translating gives CATSRGSTDTQYF. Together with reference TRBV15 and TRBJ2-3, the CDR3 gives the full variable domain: DAMVIQNPRYQVTQFGKPVTLSCSQTLNHNVMYWYQQKSSQAPKLLFHYYDKDFNNEADTPDNFQSRRPNTSFCFLDIRSPGLGDTAMYLCATSRGSTDTQYFGPGTRLTVL.

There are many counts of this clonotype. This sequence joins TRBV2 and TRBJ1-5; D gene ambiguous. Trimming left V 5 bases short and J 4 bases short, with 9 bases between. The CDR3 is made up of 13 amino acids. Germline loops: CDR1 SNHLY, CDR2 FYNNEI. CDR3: CASSPPRNQPQHF. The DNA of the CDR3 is TGTGCCAGCAGTCCCCCCAGGAATCAGCCCCAGCATTTT.

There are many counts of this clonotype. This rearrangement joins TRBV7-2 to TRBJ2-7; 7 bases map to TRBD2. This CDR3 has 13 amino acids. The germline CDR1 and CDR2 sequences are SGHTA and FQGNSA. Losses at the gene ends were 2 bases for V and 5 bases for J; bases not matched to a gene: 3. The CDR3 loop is CASSLKGLHEQYF. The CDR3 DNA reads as TGTGCCAGCAGCTTAAAGGGACTACACGAGCAGTACTTC.

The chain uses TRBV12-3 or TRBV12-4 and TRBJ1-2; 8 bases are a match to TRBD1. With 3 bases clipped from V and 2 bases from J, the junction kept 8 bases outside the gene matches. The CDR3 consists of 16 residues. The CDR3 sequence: CASSFGGGDRNYGYTF. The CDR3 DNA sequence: TGTGCCAGCAGTTTTGGGGGGGGGGACAGGAACTATGGCTACACCTTC.

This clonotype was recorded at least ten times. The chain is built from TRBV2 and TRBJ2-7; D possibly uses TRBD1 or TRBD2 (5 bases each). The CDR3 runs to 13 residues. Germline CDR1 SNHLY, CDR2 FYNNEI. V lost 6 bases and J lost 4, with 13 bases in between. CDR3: CASRPGRIYEQYF. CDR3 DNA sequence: TGTGCCAGCAGACCGGGACGGATATACGAGCAGTACTTC.

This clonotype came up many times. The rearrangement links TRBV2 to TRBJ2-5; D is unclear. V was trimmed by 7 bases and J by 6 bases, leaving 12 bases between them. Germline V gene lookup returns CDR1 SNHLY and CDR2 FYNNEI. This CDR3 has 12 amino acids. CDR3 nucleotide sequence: TGTGCCAGCATCCCCGACACACAGACCCAGTACTTC. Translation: CASIPDTQTQYF.

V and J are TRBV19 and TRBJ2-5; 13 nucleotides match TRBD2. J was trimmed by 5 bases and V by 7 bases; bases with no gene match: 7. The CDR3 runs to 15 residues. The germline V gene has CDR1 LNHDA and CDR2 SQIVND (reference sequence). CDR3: CASTGTSGVLETQYF. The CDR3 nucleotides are TGTGCCAGTACTGGGACTAGCGGGGTCTTGGAGACCCAGTACTTC.